Presented here are 21 T cell receptor beta chains from one specimen sequenced in a study of blood T cell repertoires in COVID-19. TCRdb keeps only in-frame clones here, not all; method: immunoSEQ multiplex PCR. The data contain about 160,000 clones, around 81% of them seen just once; the ten biggest clones take up around 10%. Sequencing was carried out using peripheral blood. These receptors all come from a man in his 60s with active or convalescent COVID-19.

This chain connects TRBV27 to TRBJ1-5; D uncertain. Deletions cut 0 bases from V and 7 bases from J, with 7 bases between. Germline assignment: CDR1 MNHEY and CDR2 SMNVEV (reference sequence). CDR3 length: 13 amino acids. CDR3 nucleotides: TGTGCCAGCAGTTTATCGGCGGGACAGCCCCAGCATTTT. It encodes CASSLSAGQPQHF.

The genes are TRBV27 and TRBJ1-1, with TRBD1 matching 7 bases. Germline V gives CDR1 MNHEY, CDR2 SMNVEV (reference sequence). V lost 9 bases to trimming and J lost 4 bases; unmatched junction nucleotides: 8. CDR3 length equals 13 residues. This CDR3 is CASKVPGGTEAFF. The CDR3 DNA is TGTGCCAGTAAGGTTCCAGGGGGCACTGAAGCTTTCTTT.

V is TRBV28 and J is TRBJ1-2, with D perhaps matching TRBD1 (5 bases). The CDR3 is 12 amino acids. Looked up from germline, CDR1 is MDHEN and CDR2 is SYDVKM. Trimming took off 4 bases at V and 6 bases at J, with 9 bases between the two ends. CDR3 protein: CASSSDTHGYTF. CDR3 coding DNA: TGTGCCAGCAGTTCGGACACACATGGCTACACCTTC.

The chain has TRBV6-6 and TRBJ1-5, with D maybe TRBD1 (6 bases). This CDR3 has 15 amino acids. The V gene's germline CDR1 is MNHNY and CDR2 SVGAGI (reference sequence). Deletions cut 7 bases from V and 6 bases from J, with 19 bases between. CDR3 bases: TGTGCCAGCACCCCAGGCACAGGGTTGAGTCAGCCCCAGCATTTT. Amino acid sequence: CASTPGTGLSQPQHF.

This chain connects TRBV7-2 to TRBJ1-1; D might be TRBD1 (5 bases). This CDR3 is built from 16 residues. Per germline, CDR1 SGHTA and CDR2 FQGNSA. Trimming removed 1 base from V and 4 bases from J, with 16 bases in between. The CDR3 protein is CASSLGEGRTGTEAFF. DNA of the CDR3: TGTGCCAGCAGCTTAGGGGAGGGGCGGACGGGCACTGAAGCTTTCTTT.

This clone was observed a single time. This chain joins TRBV7-6 and TRBJ2-5; 11 nucleotides align to TRBD1. This CDR3 contains 15 residues. CDR1 SGHVS and CDR2 FNYEAQ come from the germline V gene. V lost 5 bases and J lost 5; bases outside the gene matches: 7. CDR3 sequence reads: CASSTGQGARETQYF. CDR3 DNA: TGTGCCAGCAGCACCGGACAGGGGGCTCGGGAGACCCAGTACTTC.

This chain joins TRBV11-2 and TRBJ2-7; D is unclear. The germline CDR1 and CDR2 sequences are SGHAT and FQNNGV. The V end was cut by 1 base, the J end by 0 bases, with 7 bases between. The CDR3 is made up of 14 amino acids. The CDR3 DNA sequence: TGTGCCAGCAGCTTAGGTGTTCTCTCCTACGAGCAGTACTTC. The encoded protein is CASSLGVLSYEQYF.

The J gene is TRBJ1-2, the V gene TRBV5-1, with a tentative D call TRBD1 (6 bases). Germline V gives CDR1 SGHRS, CDR2 YFSETQ. V was shortened by 4 bases and J by 3 bases, with 13 bases between the two germline ends. The CDR3 has 14 residues. DNA for the CDR3: TGCGCCAGCAGCAGAACAGGGATGGACTATGGCTACACCTTC. As protein: CASSRTGMDYGYTF.

The V call is TRBV28, the J call TRBJ2-1; TRBD2 matches 8 bases. This CDR3 has 13 amino acids. The V gene end was trimmed by 8 bases and the J gene end by 9 bases; junction bases not matched to a gene: 9. Germline assignment: CDR1 MDHEN and CDR2 SYDVKM. The CDR3 spells CASRGGGLTEQFF. In DNA form, the CDR3 reads TGTGCCAGCCGGGGGGGCGGGCTTACTGAGCAGTTCTTC.

The chain employs TRBV7-9 and TRBJ2-7; TRBD2 matches 12 bases. V lost 5 bases, J lost 5 bases, and 7 bases stayed unmatched. The CDR3 has 15 residues. Germline CDR1 SEHNR, CDR2 FQNEAQ (reference sequence). The CDR3 region has the DNA TGTGCCAGCAGCCCTAGCGGGAGGGCCGGGAACGAGCAGTACTTC. Amino acid sequence: CASSPSGRAGNEQYF.

CDR3 sequence (DNA): TGTGCCAGCAGCCCCTCGGGCGGGAGGGCTGACGAGCAGTACTTC. Translation gives CASSPSGGRADEQYF. The chain combines TRBV5-4 with TRBJ2-7, with 9 nucleotides matching TRBD2. CDR1 and CDR2 (germline): SGHNT, YYREEE (reference sequence). Trimming at V came to 4 bases and at J to 5 bases, leaving 10 bases not matched to a gene. The CDR3 contains 15 residues.

The chain employs TRBV11-2 and TRBJ2-3, with 8 bases that match TRBD2. CDR3 length: 14 amino acids. Trimming cost V 8 bases and J 11 bases; bases outside gene matches: 15. Germline CDR1 reads SGHAT; CDR2 reads FQNNGV. The CDR3 sequence is CASRRAGGNFEQYF. As DNA, the CDR3 is TGTGCCAGCCGACGGGCGGGAGGAAATTTCGAGCAGTATTTT.

This chain links TRBV11-2 with TRBJ2-7; possible D gene TRBD2, 6 bases. Germline CDR1 reads SGHAT; CDR2 reads FQNNGV. The CDR3 has 12 amino acids. Trimming stripped 1 base from V and 9 bases from J, with 10 bases between. The DNA for the CDR3 is TGTGCCAGCAGCTTAGGGTCGGAGGGGCAGTACTTC. This translates into CASSLGSEGQYF.

The chain joins TRBV24-1 to TRBJ2-7; TRBD1 aligns across 8 bases. CDR1 and CDR2 (germline): KGHDR, SFDVKD. This CDR3 has 16 residues. V lost 0 bases to trimming and J lost 0 bases; unmatched junction nucleotides: 3. The CDR3 region has the DNA TGTGCCACCAGTGATTTGGGACAGGGACCCTCCTACGAGCAGTACTTC. Protein product: CATSDLGQGPSYEQYF.

This clone was observed once. The rearrangement joins TRBV19 to TRBJ2-1; 12 bases are a match to TRBD1. The V gene end was trimmed by 5 bases and the J gene end by 6 bases; junction bases not matched to a gene: 5. The CDR3 runs 15 residues. The germline V gene has CDR1 LNHDA and CDR2 SQIVND (reference sequence). Written as DNA, the CDR3 is TGTGCCAGTAGTCCGGGACAGGGGGCTGTCAATGAGCAGTTCTTC. It yields the protein CASSPGQGAVNEQFF.

J is TRBJ2-7 and V is TRBV3-1 (or the pseudogene TRBV3-2); the match to TRBD2 covers 8 bases. The length of the CDR3 is 15 residues. With V trimmed by 4 bases and J by 5 bases, 10 bases remained unmatched. CDR1 and CDR2 (germline): LGHDT, YNNKEL (reference sequence). CDR3: CASSRSGTRHHEQYF. The CDR3 DNA sequence: TGTGCCAGCAGCCGCTCCGGGACTAGACATCACGAGCAGTACTTC.

The rearrangement joins TRBV7-2 to TRBJ2-3; 15 bases fit TRBD2. J lost 1 base, V lost 5 bases, and 4 bases had no gene match. CDR3 size: 17 residues. Germline V gene sequence: CDR1 SGHTA, CDR2 FQGNSA. The DNA of the CDR3 is TGTGCCAGCAGCGTTTGGACTAGCGGGGGGGGCACAGATACGCAGTATTTT. Protein sequence: CASSVWTSGGGTDTQYF.

The chain recombines TRBV15 with TRBJ1-3, with TRBD1 matching 7 bases. Germline CDR1 reads LNHNV; CDR2 reads YYDKDF (reference sequence). Germline trimming cut 3 bases from V and 4 bases from J; bases unmatched to any gene: 6. The CDR3 is 15 residues long. Here the CDR3 reads CATSSLGTAGNTIYF. CDR3 bases: TGTGCCACCAGCAGCTTAGGGACAGCCGGAAACACCATATATTTT.

This clone was found a few times. The chain recombines TRBV19 with TRBJ2-7; 9 nucleotides align to TRBD1. V lost 2 bases and J lost 4; bases outside the gene matches: 9. Germline lookup yields CDR1 LNHDA and CDR2 SQIVND (reference sequence). The CDR3 sequence is 16 residues long. DNA of the CDR3: TGTGCCAGTAGTATATTGCGGGACAGGGAGGAATACGAGCAGTACTTC. Protein: CASSILRDREEYEQYF.

The gene calls are TRBV7-9 and TRBJ1-6, with TRBD1 matching 8 bases. CDR3 length: 13 residues. V gave up 7 bases and J gave up 10 bases; unmatched junction bases: 6. The V gene's germline CDR1 is SEHNR and CDR2 FQNEAQ (reference sequence). In DNA, the CDR3 is TGTGCCAGCATGGACAGGGCTGGATCACCCCTCCACTTT. Translating gives CASMDRAGSPLHF.

The rearrangement uses TRBV29-1 and TRBJ1-1, with TRBD1 matching over 7 bases. Germline CDR1 is SQVTM and CDR2 is ANQGSEA. J gave up 5 bases and V 7 bases, and 7 bases lay outside the gene matches. The CDR3 consists of 12 residues. CDR3 DNA: TGCAGCGCCCGGACAGGAGGGACTGAAGCTTTCTTT. This encodes CSARTGGTEAFF.